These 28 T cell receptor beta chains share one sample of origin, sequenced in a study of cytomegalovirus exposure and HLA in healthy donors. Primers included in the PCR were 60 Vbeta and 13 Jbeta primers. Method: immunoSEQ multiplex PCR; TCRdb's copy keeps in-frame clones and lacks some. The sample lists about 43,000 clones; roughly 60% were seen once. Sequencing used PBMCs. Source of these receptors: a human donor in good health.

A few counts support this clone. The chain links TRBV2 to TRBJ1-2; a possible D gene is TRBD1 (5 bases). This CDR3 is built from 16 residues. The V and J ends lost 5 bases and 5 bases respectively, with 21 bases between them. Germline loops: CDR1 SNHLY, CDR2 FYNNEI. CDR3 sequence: CASSLTQLQVQYGYTF. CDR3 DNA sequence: TGTGCCAGCAGTTTGACCCAGCTACAGGTGCAATATGGCTACACCTTC.

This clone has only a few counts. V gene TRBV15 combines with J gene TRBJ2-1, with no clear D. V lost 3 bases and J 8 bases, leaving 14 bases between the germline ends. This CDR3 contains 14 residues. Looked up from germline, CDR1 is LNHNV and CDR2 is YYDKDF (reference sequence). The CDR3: CATSRRGIGDEQFF. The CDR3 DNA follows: TGTGCCACCAGCAGGAGAGGAATCGGAGATGAGCAGTTCTTC. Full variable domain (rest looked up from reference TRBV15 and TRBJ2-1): DAMVIQNPRYQVTQFGKPVTLSCSQTLNHNVMYWYQQKSSQAPKLLFHYYDKDFNNEADTPDNFQSRRPNTSFCFLDIRSPGLGDTAMYLCATSRRGIGDEQFFGPGTRLTVL.

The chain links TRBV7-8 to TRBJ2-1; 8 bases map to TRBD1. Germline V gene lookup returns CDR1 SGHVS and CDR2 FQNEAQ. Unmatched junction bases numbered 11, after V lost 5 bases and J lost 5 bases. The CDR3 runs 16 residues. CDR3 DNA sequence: TGTGCCAGCAGCGAAGGGGAGACAGGGGTAAACAATGAGCAGTTCTTC. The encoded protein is CASSEGETGVNNEQFF.

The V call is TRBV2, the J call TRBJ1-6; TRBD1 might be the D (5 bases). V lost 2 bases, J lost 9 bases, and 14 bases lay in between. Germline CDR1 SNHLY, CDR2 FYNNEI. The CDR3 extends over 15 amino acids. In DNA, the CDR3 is TGTGCCAGCAGTGAAATATTAGGGGCAGTTTCACCCCTCCACTTT. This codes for CASSEILGAVSPLHF.

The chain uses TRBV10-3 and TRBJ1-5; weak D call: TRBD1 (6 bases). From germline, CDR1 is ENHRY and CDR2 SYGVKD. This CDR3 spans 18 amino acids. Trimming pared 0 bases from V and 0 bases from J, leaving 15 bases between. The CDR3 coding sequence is TGTGCCATCAGTGAGTCGGGGGGGACACAGTATAGCAATCAGCCCCAGCATTTT. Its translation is CAISESGGTQYSNQPQHF.

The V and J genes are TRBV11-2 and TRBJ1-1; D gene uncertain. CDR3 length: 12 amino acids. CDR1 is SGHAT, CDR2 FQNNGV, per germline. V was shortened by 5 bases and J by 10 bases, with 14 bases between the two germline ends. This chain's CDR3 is CASSVRRSVAFF. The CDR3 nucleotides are TGTGCCAGCAGCGTCAGGCGCTCGGTAGCTTTCTTT.

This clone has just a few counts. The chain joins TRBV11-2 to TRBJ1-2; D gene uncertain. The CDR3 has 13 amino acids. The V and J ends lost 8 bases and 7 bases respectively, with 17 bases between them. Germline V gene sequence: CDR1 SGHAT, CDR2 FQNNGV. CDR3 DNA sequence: TGTGCCAGCTCGACATGGTTCGGTTCTGGCTACACCTTC. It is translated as CASSTWFGSGYTF.

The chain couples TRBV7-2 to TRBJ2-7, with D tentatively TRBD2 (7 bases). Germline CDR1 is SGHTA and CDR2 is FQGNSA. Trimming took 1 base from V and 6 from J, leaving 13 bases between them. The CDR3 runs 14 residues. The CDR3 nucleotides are TGTGCCAGCAGCTTAGGGAGGGGGGGCCTCGAGCAGTACTTC. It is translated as CASSLGRGGLEQYF.

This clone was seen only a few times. In DNA form, the CDR3 reads TGTGCCACCAGCAGGGGGGGACTAGCAGGAGAGACCCAGTACTTC. This encodes CATSRGGLAGETQYF. The rearrangement links TRBV15 to TRBJ2-5; 9 bases match TRBD2. Germline assignment: CDR1 LNHNV and CDR2 YYDKDF (reference sequence). There are 15 residues in the CDR3. Unmatched junction bases numbered 6, after V lost 3 bases and J lost 4 bases.

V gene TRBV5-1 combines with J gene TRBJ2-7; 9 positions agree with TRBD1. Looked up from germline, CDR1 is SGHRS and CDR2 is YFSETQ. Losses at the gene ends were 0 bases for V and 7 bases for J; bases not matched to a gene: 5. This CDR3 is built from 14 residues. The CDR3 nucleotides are TGCGCCAGCAGCTTGGGGAACAGGGGGCAGGAGCAGTACTTC. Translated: CASSLGNRGQEQYF.

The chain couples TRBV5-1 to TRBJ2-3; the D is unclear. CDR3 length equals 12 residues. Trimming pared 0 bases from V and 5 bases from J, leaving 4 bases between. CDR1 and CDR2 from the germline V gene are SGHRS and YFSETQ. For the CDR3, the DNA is TGCGCCAGCAGCTTGGCCAAAGATACGCAGTATTTT. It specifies CASSLAKDTQYF.

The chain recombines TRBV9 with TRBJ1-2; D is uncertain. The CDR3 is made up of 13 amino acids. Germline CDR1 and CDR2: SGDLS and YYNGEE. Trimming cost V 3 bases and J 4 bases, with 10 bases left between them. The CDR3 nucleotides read TGTGCCAGCAGCGCCAGTATATCCTATGGCTACACCTTC. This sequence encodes CASSASISYGYTF.

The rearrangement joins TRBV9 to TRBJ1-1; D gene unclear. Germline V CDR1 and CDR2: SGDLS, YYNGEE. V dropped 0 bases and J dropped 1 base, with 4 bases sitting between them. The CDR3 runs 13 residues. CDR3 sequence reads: CASSVAQNTEAFF. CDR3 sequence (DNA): TGTGCCAGCAGCGTAGCCCAGAACACTGAAGCTTTCTTT.

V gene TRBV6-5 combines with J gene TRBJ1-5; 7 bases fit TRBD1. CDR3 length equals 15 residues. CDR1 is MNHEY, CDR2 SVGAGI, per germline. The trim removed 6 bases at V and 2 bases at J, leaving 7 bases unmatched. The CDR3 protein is CASSTTGTGNQPQHF. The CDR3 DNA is TGTGCCAGCAGCACGACAGGGACTGGCAATCAGCCCCAGCATTTT.

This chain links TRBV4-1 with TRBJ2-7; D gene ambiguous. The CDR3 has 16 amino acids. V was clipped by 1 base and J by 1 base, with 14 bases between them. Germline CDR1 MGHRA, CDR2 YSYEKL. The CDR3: CASSQGVGLGSYEQYF. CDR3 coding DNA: TGCGCCAGCAGCCAAGGGGTAGGCCTAGGATCCTACGAGCAGTACTTC.

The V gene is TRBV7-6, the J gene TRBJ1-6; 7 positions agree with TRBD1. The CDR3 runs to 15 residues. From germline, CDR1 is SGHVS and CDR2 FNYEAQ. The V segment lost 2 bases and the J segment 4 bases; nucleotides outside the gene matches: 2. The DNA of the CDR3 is TGTGCCAGCAGCTTAAAGACAGGGTATAATTCACCCCTCCACTTT. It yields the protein CASSLKTGYNSPLHF.

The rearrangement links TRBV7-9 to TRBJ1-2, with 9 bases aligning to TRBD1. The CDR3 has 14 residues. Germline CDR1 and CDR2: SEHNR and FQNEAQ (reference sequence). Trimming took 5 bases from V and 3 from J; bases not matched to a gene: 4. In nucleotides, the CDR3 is TGTGCCAGCAGCAAGGACAGGGGCTACTATGGCTACACCTTC. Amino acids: CASSKDRGYYGYTF.

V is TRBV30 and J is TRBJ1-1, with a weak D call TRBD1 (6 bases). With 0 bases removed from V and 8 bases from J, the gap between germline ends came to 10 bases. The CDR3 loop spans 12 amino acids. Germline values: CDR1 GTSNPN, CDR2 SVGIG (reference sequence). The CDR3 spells CAWSVRGGEAFF. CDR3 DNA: TGTGCCTGGAGTGTAAGGGGGGGAGAAGCTTTCTTT.

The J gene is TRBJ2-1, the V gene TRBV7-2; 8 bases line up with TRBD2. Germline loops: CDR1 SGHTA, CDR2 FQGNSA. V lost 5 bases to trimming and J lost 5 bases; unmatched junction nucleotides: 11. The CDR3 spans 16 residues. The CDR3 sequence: CASSPGPSGLHNEQFF. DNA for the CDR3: TGTGCCAGCAGCCCCGGCCCTAGCGGGCTTCACAATGAGCAGTTCTTC.

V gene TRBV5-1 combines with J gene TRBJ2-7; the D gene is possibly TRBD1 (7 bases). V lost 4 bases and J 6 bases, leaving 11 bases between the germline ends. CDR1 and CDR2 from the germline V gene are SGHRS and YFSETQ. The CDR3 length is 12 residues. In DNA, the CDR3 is TGCGCCAGCAGCCTCCAGGGGGGCGAGCAGTACTTC. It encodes CASSLQGGEQYF.

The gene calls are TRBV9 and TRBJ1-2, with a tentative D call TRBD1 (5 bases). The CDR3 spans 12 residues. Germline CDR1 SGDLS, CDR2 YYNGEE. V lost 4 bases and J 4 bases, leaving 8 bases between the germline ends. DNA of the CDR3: TGTGCCAGCAGCCAAGACAGCTATGGCTACACCTTC. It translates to CASSQDSYGYTF.

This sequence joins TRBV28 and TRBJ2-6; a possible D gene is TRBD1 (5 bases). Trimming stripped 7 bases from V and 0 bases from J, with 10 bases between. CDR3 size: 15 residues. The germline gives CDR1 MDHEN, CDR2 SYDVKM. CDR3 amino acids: CASTLTDSGANVLTF. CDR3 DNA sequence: TGTGCCAGCACCCTGACAGACTCTGGGGCCAACGTCCTGACTTTC.

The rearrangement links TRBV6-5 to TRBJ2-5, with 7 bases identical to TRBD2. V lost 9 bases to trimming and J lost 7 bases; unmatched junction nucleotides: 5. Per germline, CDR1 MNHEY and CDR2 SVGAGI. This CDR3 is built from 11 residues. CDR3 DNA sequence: TGTGCCAGGGGGGGGAGAGGGACCCAGTACTTC. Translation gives CARGGRGTQYF.

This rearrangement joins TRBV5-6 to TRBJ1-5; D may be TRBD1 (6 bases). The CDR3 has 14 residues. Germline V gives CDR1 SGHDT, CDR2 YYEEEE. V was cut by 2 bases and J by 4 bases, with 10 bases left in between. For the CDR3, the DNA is TGTGCCAGCAGCTTAGAAGGGACAAATCAGCCCCAGCATTTT. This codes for CASSLEGTNQPQHF.

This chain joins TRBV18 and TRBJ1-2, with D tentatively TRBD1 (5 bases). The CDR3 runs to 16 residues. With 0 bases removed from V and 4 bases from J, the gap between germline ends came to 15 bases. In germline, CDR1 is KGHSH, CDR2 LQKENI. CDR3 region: CASSPPQGPLSYGYTF. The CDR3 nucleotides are TGTGCCAGCTCACCACCTCAGGGCCCGCTTTCCTATGGCTACACCTTC.

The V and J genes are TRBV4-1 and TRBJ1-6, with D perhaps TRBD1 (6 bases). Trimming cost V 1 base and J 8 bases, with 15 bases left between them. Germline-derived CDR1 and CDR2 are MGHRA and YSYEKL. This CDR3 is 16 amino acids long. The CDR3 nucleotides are TGCGCCAGCAGCCAAGCTAGGGGGGGTTGGGATTCACCCCTCCACTTT. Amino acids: CASSQARGGWDSPLHF.

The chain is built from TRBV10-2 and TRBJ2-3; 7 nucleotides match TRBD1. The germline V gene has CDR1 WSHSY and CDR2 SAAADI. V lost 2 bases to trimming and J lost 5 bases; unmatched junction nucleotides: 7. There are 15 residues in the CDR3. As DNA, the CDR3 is TGCGCCAGCAGTGAGAGAGGGGGCCAAGGAGATACGCAGTATTTT. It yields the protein CASSERGGQGDTQYF.

In nucleotides, the CDR3 is TGCGCCAGCAGCCCCACGTCAGGGGCCTACGAGCAGTACTTC. Its translation: CASSPTSGAYEQYF. The gene calls are TRBV4-3 and TRBJ2-7; tentatively, D is TRBD1 (6 bases). In germline, CDR1 is LGHNA, CDR2 YSLEER. Trimming pared 4 bases from V and 2 bases from J, leaving 12 bases between. This CDR3 spans 14 amino acids.